This T cell receptor (beta chain) was sequenced for a study of shared clonotypes between healthy human individuals. This CDR3 spans 17 amino acids. Between the trimmed V and J ends, which lost 5 bases and 5 bases, there was a span of 24 bases. CDR1 is LNHDA, CDR2 SQIVND, per germline (reference sequence). The assay was immunoSEQ multiplex PCR, and TCRdb's table has in-frame clones only and misses some. This sample has approximately 1,000,000 clones, with roughly 74% found just once. This clonotype was obtained from a man younger than 30 in good health. Some clones in this sample may be carry-over from other donors' samples. The chain recombines TRBV19 with TRBJ1-2; D possibly corresponds to TRBD1 (5 bases). The specimen was memory CD4+ T cells from PBMCs. As for subset: CD45RA-negative fraction. CDR3 nucleotide sequence: TGTGCCAGTAGTCTCCATCATCAATCGACAGTAGGGTATGGCTACACCTTC. Protein sequence: CASSLHHQSTVGYGYTF.